The text below deals with one T cell receptor beta chain. Its antigen has not been determined. No much larger clone exists at a distance of one base, and base qualities are not known. TCR beta CDR3 regions were sequenced from DNA using the immunoSEQ hsTCRbeta Kit. In the source study's methods: TCR sequencing data were analysed with the ImmunoSEQ Analyzer. T cell clonality was defined as 1 minus Pielou's evenness, calculated on productive rearrangements. To measure T cell diversity, the inverse Simpson index was applied to productive templates. T cell density was TCR beta template counts normalized to usable DNA, estimated by amplifying and sequencing housekeeping genes. Two-sided Kruskal-Wallis tests were used to compare TCR metrics between histologic stages. Sourced from immuneACCESS, this table was stored by TCRdb with only in-frame sequences that have V and J called. A share of the clones is absent; for the studies checked, an unresolved V gene accounts for under half, and the remainder has no known explanation. D and trimming were read from the DNA, whereas the V and J calls and clone size are those reported in that table. The sample table records some 4,200 clones; roughly four fifths of these occur just once. The biggest ten clones account for around 5.9% of the sample.

This specimen belongs to a study of immune evolution from preneoplasia to lung adenocarcinoma (dated by TCRdb to the early 2020s). Regarding the study in general: Immune contexture across lung adenocarcinoma precursors and invasive adenocarcinoma was profiled using immune gene expression, TCR sequencing and multiplex immunofluorescence. TCR sequencing data came from 50 to 55 patients. The immune data were combined with whole exome sequencing and methylation data from the same cohort of nodules. The overall cohort comprised 40 to 60 patients with pulmonary nodules who underwent surgical resection. Class I HLA alleles were inferred from exome data with POLYSOLVER, and allele-specific HLA loss was detected with LOHHLA. The study reported that some 100 samples were used for TCR sequencing. The sample size was set by how many specimens were available, not by a prior power calculation. Resected precursor lesions (AAH, AIS, MIA) and invasive adenocarcinomas were compared against paired morphologically normal lung tissue.

Study-wide findings and limitations: The findings reflected association rather than direct causation, and larger cohorts with long-term follow-up and longitudinal biopsies were considered necessary. Because all patients came from Japan and China, whether the findings apply to Western populations was uncertain. Normal lung had the highest top T cell clone frequencies, and these frequencies appeared to fall progressively from AAH through AIS, MIA and invasive adenocarcinoma. Clonality was highest in normal lung, while later-stage lesions appeared to show lower clonality but higher T cell density and diversity.

Patients underwent resection in Japan or China between the mid-2010s and the late 2010s. Two lung cancer pathologists independently reviewed H&E slides to confirm the histologic diagnosis of every case. FFPE tissue was used for DNA isolation with the AllPrep DNA/RNA FFPE Kit. For CDR1 and CDR2, the germline V gene lists ENHRY and SYGVKD. The CDR3 contains 13 residues, cysteine and phenylalanine counted. Only CDR3 DNA remains: 39 bases, in frame from the first base. A distance of 10 bases separates the germline ends of V and J, which lose 3 bases and 4 bases respectively. The V gene is TRBV10-3 and the J gene is TRBJ2-7, with a tentative D gene TRBD2 over 6 matching bases. The clonotype was recovered from a person aged 70 to 85 with lung adenocarcinoma. The specimen was FFPE adjacent normal lung tissue. At the DNA level, the sequence is TGTGCCATCAGTGATCTTGGGGGGTACGAGCAGTACTTC. Translation gives CAISDLGGYEQYF.